A selection of T cell receptor beta chains follows, all from one sample in a study of blood T cell repertoires in COVID-19. TCRdb's copy holds only in-frame clones and misses some; the assay was immunoSEQ multiplex PCR. The sample consists of 250,000 to 300,000 clones, 89% of them appearing once. Sample: peripheral blood. These receptors all come from a man aged 50-60 years with acute or convalescent COVID-19. Both conserved end residues are part of each CDR3. A D gene is named only where the DNA matches it firmly. The size entry is marked missing in some rows and otherwise reads once, few, many or a size class.

J | size | V | D | CDR3 | DNA
TRBJ1-1 | . | TRBV19 | TRBD1 | CASRPTGQGNTEAFF | TGTGCCAGTAGGCCTACGGGACAGGGGAACACTGAAGCTTTCTTT
TRBJ1-1 | . | TRBV29-1 | . | CSALRQPNTEAFF | TGCAGCGCCCTAAGACAGCCCAACACTGAAGCTTTCTTT
TRBJ1-2 | few | TRBV11-2 | . | CASSPLFRGSDYGYTF | TGTGCCAGCAGCCCACTTTTCAGGGGTTCGGACTATGGCTACACCTTC
TRBJ1-4 | once | TRBV7-6 | . | CASSPGTYNEKLFF | TGTGCCAGCAGCCCCGGGACATATAATGAAAAACTGTTTTTT
TRBJ2-5 | few | TRBV9 | TRBD2 | CASSVSLAGGRETQYF | TGTGCCAGCAGCGTGAGCCTAGCGGGGGGGCGCGAGACCCAGTACTTC
TRBJ1-5 | . | TRBV30 | TRBD1 | CAWGQGYSNQPQHF | TGTGCCTGGGGACAGGGTTATAGCAATCAGCCCCAGCATTTT
TRBJ1-4 | . | TRBV4-1 | TRBD1 | CASSQRGLDEKLFF | TGCGCCAGCAGCCAAAGGGGGCTGGATGAAAAACTGTTTTTT
TRBJ1-1 | . | TRBV30 | TRBD1 | CAWTGTGGEAFF | TGTGCCTGGACCGGGACAGGGGGGGAAGCTTTCTTT
TRBJ1-5 | . | TRBV6-6 | . | CASSQTANQPQHF | TGTGCCAGCAGTCAGACAGCAAATCAGCCCCAGCATTTT
TRBJ1-5 | . | TRBV5-1 | . | CASSRSQGDQPQHF | TGCGCCAGCAGCAGATCACAGGGCGATCAGCCCCAGCATTTT
TRBJ1-1 | . | TRBV5-1 | . | CASSLVGGDTEAFF | TGCGCCAGCAGCCTCGTCGGGGGTGACACTGAAGCTTTCTTT
TRBJ2-2 | . | TRBV5-4 | TRBD1 | CASSRDRTGGLGELFF | TGTGCCAGCAGCAGGGACCGGACAGGGGGCTTGGGGGAGCTGTTTTTT
TRBJ1-1 | . | TRBV6-5 | . | CASSYSMDRPNTEAFF | TGTGCCAGCAGTTACTCTATGGACAGACCGAACACTGAAGCTTTCTTT
TRBJ1-1 | . | TRBV5-1 | TRBD1 | CASSLAGQGTNTEAFF | TGCGCCAGCAGCTTAGCCGGACAGGGGACGAACACTGAAGCTTTCTTT
TRBJ1-5 | once | TRBV19 | . | CASSIIQGLNQPQHF | TGTGCCAGTAGTATCATACAGGGTCTCAATCAGCCCCAGCATTTT
TRBJ2-2 | . | TRBV12-3/TRBV12-4 | TRBD2 | CASSGLAAGELFF | TGTGCCAGCAGCGGACTAGCGGCAGGGGAGCTGTTTTTT
TRBJ2-7 | . | TRBV7-8 | . | CASSPATDRGYF | TGTGCCAGCAGCCCCGCGACGGATCGGGGGTACTTC
TRBJ1-5 | . | TRBV7-6 | TRBD1 | CASSLGTGRYSNQPQHF | TGTGCCAGCAGCTTAGGGACAGGGCGGTATAGCAATCAGCCCCAGCATTTT
TRBJ2-3 | . | TRBV7-2 | . | CASSFERTDTQYF | TGTGCCAGCAGCTTTGAGCGCACAGATACGCAGTATTTT
TRBJ1-1 | . | TRBV5-4 | . | CASSPDKRATEAFF | TGTGCCAGCAGCCCCGATAAGAGGGCCACTGAAGCTTTCTTT
TRBJ1-2 | . | TRBV6-5 | . | CASSYSRDSRYGYTF | TGTGCCAGCAGTTACTCCCGAGACAGCCGCTATGGCTACACCTTC
TRBJ1-1 | . | TRBV4-2 | . | CASSQGQGRVHEAFF | TGTGCCAGCAGCCAAGGGCAGGGGAGGGTCCATGAAGCTTTCTTT
TRBJ2-1 | . | TRBV24-1 | . | CATSEEGEQFF | TGTGCCACCAGTGAGGAGGGTGAGCAGTTCTTC
TRBJ2-5 | . | TRBV2 | . | CASSERLSNPQYF | TGTGCCAGCAGTGAACGACTATCCAATCCCCAGTACTTC
TRBJ2-1 | . | TRBV9 | TRBD2 | CASSVGGTTPNEQFF | TGTGCCAGCAGCGTAGGGGGGACTACACCAAATGAGCAGTTCTTC
TRBJ2-7 | . | TRBV7-2 | . | CASSFQGTYEQYF | TGTGCCAGCAGCTTTCAGGGGACCTACGAGCAGTACTTC
TRBJ2-7 | . | TRBV28 | . | CASSLTGYEQYF | TGTGCCAGCAGTTTAACGGGGTACGAGCAGTACTTC
TRBJ1-6 | . | TRBV5-1 | . | CASSLKSDSPLHF | TGCGCCAGCAGCTTGAAGTCGGATTCACCCCTCCACTTT
TRBJ2-3 | . | TRBV5-1 | . | CASSLAEGVDTQYF | TGCGCCAGCAGCTTGGCCGAGGGTGTGGATACGCAGTATTTT
TRBJ1-5 | . | TRBV7-9 | . | CASSLEGGSQPQHF | TGTGCCAGCAGCTTAGAGGGAGGGAGTCAGCCCCAGCATTTT
TRBJ1-1 | . | TRBV3-1/TRBV3-2 | . | CASTPGGGRHTEAFF | TGTGCCAGCACACCAGGCGGGGGGAGACACACTGAAGCTTTCTTT
TRBJ2-2 | once | TRBV20-1 | . | CSASKTSNTGELFF | TGCAGTGCTAGTAAGACTTCGAACACCGGGGAGCTGTTTTTT
TRBJ2-7 | . | TRBV19 | . | CASSIGPGESYEQYF | TGTGCCAGTAGTATAGGCCCGGGAGAAAGTTACGAGCAGTACTTC
TRBJ1-2 | . | TRBV29-1 | TRBD1 | CSGQGKNYGYTF | TGCAGCGGACAGGGAAAAAACTATGGCTACACCTTC
TRBJ2-1 | . | TRBV6-1 | . | CASSEAVSHNEQFF | TGTGCCAGCAGTGAAGCAGTCAGTCACAATGAGCAGTTCTTC
TRBJ1-5 | . | TRBV2 | TRBD1 | CASSAGTVNQPQHF | TGTGCCAGCAGTGCGGGGACAGTCAATCAGCCCCAGCATTTT
TRBJ1-5 | . | TRBV4-1 | . | CASSQTHLQGQPQHF | TGCGCCAGCAGCCAAACTCATCTACAGGGTCAGCCCCAGCATTTT
TRBJ1-2 | . | TRBV3-1/TRBV3-2 | . | CASSRSRTGYGYTF | TGTGCCAGCAGCCGGTCCAGGACGGGATACGGCTACACCTTC
TRBJ2-3 | . | TRBV5-1 | TRBD1 | CASSSDRSTDTQYF | TGCGCCAGCAGCTCGGACAGGAGCACAGATACGCAGTATTTT
TRBJ1-1 | . | TRBV5-1 | . | CASSRRVQNTEAFF | TGCGCCAGCAGCCGCCGGGTCCAGAACACTGAAGCTTTCTTT
TRBJ2-3 | few | TRBV5-1 | TRBD2 | CASSLAPSGGAGDTQYF | TGCGCCAGCAGCTTGGCCCCTAGCGGGGGGGCCGGAGATACGCAGTATTTT
TRBJ2-1 | once | TRBV7-3 | TRBD2 | CASSPLAGNLRDEQFF | TGTGCCAGCAGTCCTCTAGCGGGTAATCTTCGGGATGAGCAGTTCTTC
TRBJ2-3 | . | TRBV5-1 | TRBD1 | CASSNRDSRTDTQYF | TGCGCCAGCAGCAACCGGGACAGTCGCACAGATACGCAGTATTTT
TRBJ1-1 | . | TRBV2 | . | CASSEGGGFSEAFF | TGTGCCAGCAGTGAGGGGGGTGGATTCTCTGAAGCTTTCTTT
TRBJ2-3 | . | TRBV27 | . | CASSFIGADTQYF | TGTGCCAGCAGTTTTATCGGGGCAGATACGCAGTATTTT
TRBJ2-7 | . | TRBV5-1 | . | CASSGQGIPEQYF | TGCGCCAGCAGTGGGCAGGGGATCCCCGAGCAGTACTTC
TRBJ1-4 | . | TRBV4-1 | . | CASSQEGRPNEKLFF | TGCGCCAGCAGCCAAGAGGGCAGACCCAATGAAAAACTGTTTTTT
TRBJ2-7 | . | TRBV12-3/TRBV12-4 | . | CASSLLAIYEQYF | TGTGCCAGCAGTTTATTGGCCATCTACGAGCAGTACTTC
TRBJ2-2 | . | TRBV4-2 | . | CASSQDLPGAGELFF | TGTGCCAGCAGCCAAGATTTACCCGGGGCCGGGGAGCTGTTTTTT
TRBJ1-4 | . | TRBV27 | TRBD1 | CASSPTGRNEKLFF | TGTGCCAGCAGCCCGACAGGGCGGAATGAAAAACTGTTTTTT
TRBJ2-2 | . | TRBV12-3/TRBV12-4 | TRBD2 | CASTAGEGGELFF | TGTGCCAGCACCGCGGGGGAAGGCGGGGAGCTGTTTTTT
TRBJ1-1 | . | TRBV7-6 | . | CASSPSSVNTEAFF | TGTGCCAGCAGCCCCTCTTCAGTGAACACTGAAGCTTTCTTT
TRBJ2-1 | once | TRBV11-3 | TRBD1 | CASSSTSDRGSYNEQFF | TGTGCCAGCAGCTCCACCTCAGACAGGGGCTCCTACAATGAGCAGTTCTTC
TRBJ2-5 | . | TRBV7-6 | TRBD2 | CASSLGTSGGQETQYF | TGTGCCAGCAGCTTGGGGACTAGCGGGGGGCAAGAGACCCAGTACTTC